These T cell receptor beta chains were read from a single sample in a study of human T cells and chemical hapten exposure. MiXCR was run by TCRdb on the RACE reads, yielding one entry per CDR3 protein. Here the sample spans some 27,000 distinct CDR3 sequences, more than 8% being singletons. The material was whole blood, obtained in connection with sensitization to the hapten diphenylcyclopropenone (DPC). These receptor sequences come from a man aged 25-45 years with alopecia areata. Some clones in this sample may be carry-over from other donors' samples. Both conserved end residues are part of each CDR3. The order of the fields is clone size, D gene, V gene, J gene, CDR3 DNA, CDR3 protein. D genes are given only for firm matches. The size field is filled for only some rows; it gives once, few, many or a size class.

size: many; D: NA; V: TRBV29-1; J: TRBJ1-1; DNA: TGCAGCGTCGCATCGACAGGTGAGGCTGAAGCTTTCTTT; CDR3: CSVASTGEAEAFF
size: few; D: NA; V: TRBV5-1; J: TRBJ2-6; DNA: TGCGCCAGCAGTTCCGGGACTCATAACTCTGGGGCCAACGTCCTGACTTTC; CDR3: CASSSGTHNSGANVLTF
size: many; D: TRBD1; V: TRBV11-1; J: TRBJ2-1; DNA: TGTGCCAGCAGCCGCACCGGGGACAGTGACAATGAGCAGTTCTTC; CDR3: CASSRTGDSDNEQFF
size: many; D: NA; V: TRBV7-6; J: TRBJ2-5; DNA: TGTGCCAGCAGCTTAGTAAGGTTCCAAGAGACCCAGTACTTC; CDR3: CASSLVRFQETQYF
size: many; D: NA; V: TRBV6-5; J: TRBJ2-1; DNA: TGTGCCAGCGCTCTGGGGGGTGAGCAGTTCTTC; CDR3: CASALGGEQFF
size: few; D: NA; V: TRBV6-2/TRBV6-3; J: TRBJ2-5; DNA: TGTGCCAGCACCCCGGACGGCATCGCCCAGTACTTC; CDR3: CASTPDGIAQYF
size: many; D: NA; V: TRBV6-6; J: TRBJ2-3; DNA: TGTGCCAGCAAGGACGGACCTAGCACAGATACGCAGTATTTT; CDR3: CASKDGPSTDTQYF
size: NA; D: NA; V: TRBV3-1; J: TRBJ2-3; DNA: TGTGCCAGCAGCCACCTGACAGATACGCAGTATTTT; CDR3: CASSHLTDTQYF
size: many; D: NA; V: TRBV29-1; J: TRBJ2-4; DNA: TGCAGCGTAGAGGGTACAGGCCTAGCCAAAAACATTCAGTACTTC; CDR3: CSVEGTGLAKNIQYF
size: few; D: TRBD2; V: TRBV27; J: TRBJ2-1; DNA: TGTGCCAGCAGTGGTAGCGGGATGACCTACAATGAGCAGTTCTTC; CDR3: CASSGSGMTYNEQFF
size: NA; D: NA; V: TRBV29-1; J: TRBJ2-3; DNA: TGCAGCGTTCGTTCCACAGGGTCCACAGATACGCAGTATTTT; CDR3: CSVRSTGSTDTQYF
size: many; D: NA; V: TRBV18; J: TRBJ1-1; DNA: TGTGCCAGCTCACCCTCGGTGAAGAACACTGAAGCTTTCTTT; CDR3: CASSPSVKNTEAFF
size: NA; D: NA; V: TRBV7-2; J: TRBJ1-2; DNA: TGTGCCAGCAGCTTACCGGGACACTATGGCTACACCTTC; CDR3: CASSLPGHYGYTF
size: NA; D: NA; V: TRBV23-1; J: TRBJ2-1; DNA: TGCGCCAACCCAGGGGGGGGTTCCTACAATGAGCAGTTCTTC; CDR3: CANPGGGSYNEQFF
size: many; D: NA; V: TRBV7-9; J: TRBJ1-4; DNA: TGTGCCAGCAGTGAGGCAACTAATGAAAAACTGTTTTTT; CDR3: CASSEATNEKLFF
size: many; D: NA; V: TRBV18; J: TRBJ2-4; DNA: TGTGCCAGCTCACACGAAATAGCCAAAAACATTCAGTACTTC; CDR3: CASSHEIAKNIQYF
size: NA; D: NA; V: TRBV20-1; J: TRBJ1-1; DNA: TGCAGTGCTTCACTGAACACTGAAGCTTTCTTT; CDR3: CSASLNTEAFF
size: many; D: NA; V: TRBV29-1; J: TRBJ2-3; DNA: TGCAGCGTTGTAGGGGATAGGCAGTATTTT; CDR3: CSVVGDRQYF
size: NA; D: NA; V: TRBV20-1; J: TRBJ2-1; DNA: TGCAGTGCTAAACGGGCCCACAATGAGCAGTTCTTC; CDR3: CSAKRAHNEQFF
size: NA; D: NA; V: TRBV14; J: TRBJ1-4; DNA: TGTGCCAGCAGCCCCGCAGGGCGAACTAATGAAAAACTGTTTTTT; CDR3: CASSPAGRTNEKLFF
size: many; D: TRBD1; V: TRBV4-2; J: TRBJ1-5; DNA: TGTGCCAGCAGCCAAGATTCGGGGACAGTTAATCAGCCCCAGCATTTT; CDR3: CASSQDSGTVNQPQHF
size: many; D: TRBD2; V: TRBV29-1; J: TRBJ2-5; DNA: TGCAGCGTAGCAGGACTAGCGGGCGAAGAGACCCAGTACTTC; CDR3: CSVAGLAGEETQYF
size: NA; D: TRBD2; V: TRBV7-2; J: TRBJ2-5; DNA: TGTGCCAGCAGCTTAGGGCCCGGGACTAGCGCTAAAGAGACCCAGTACTTC; CDR3: CASSLGPGTSAKETQYF
size: few; D: NA; V: TRBV11-2; J: TRBJ2-6; DNA: TGTGCCAGCAGCAAGCGGGGGGACAGGGTGACTGGGGCCAACGTCCTGACTTTC; CDR3: CASSKRGDRVTGANVLTF
size: few; D: NA; V: TRBV2; J: TRBJ2-7; DNA: TGTGCCAGCAGCCCCCGACTAGACCGGGACGAGCAGTACTTC; CDR3: CASSPRLDRDEQYF
size: many; D: NA; V: TRBV6-2/TRBV6-3; J: TRBJ1-5; DNA: TGTGCCAGCAGTCAGACAGGAAAGGAACAGCCCCAGCATTTT; CDR3: CASSQTGKEQPQHF
size: NA; D: TRBD1; V: TRBV7-6; J: TRBJ2-2; DNA: TGTGCCAGCAGCTTCGGGACAGCGAACACCGGGGAGCTGTTTTTT; CDR3: CASSFGTANTGELFF
size: NA; D: TRBD1; V: TRBV11-2; J: TRBJ2-5; DNA: TGTGCCAGCAGAATCCATTTTGACAGGGGGCAAGAGACCCAGTACTTC; CDR3: CASRIHFDRGQETQYF
size: many; D: TRBD2; V: TRBV7-2; J: TRBJ2-3; DNA: TGTGCCAGCAGCTTAACGGGACTAGCTCCGGCCACAGATACGCAGTATTTT; CDR3: CASSLTGLAPATDTQYF
size: few; D: TRBD2; V: TRBV30; J: TRBJ2-3; DNA: TGTGCCTGGAGACTAGCGGGAGTCCTAGATACGCAGTATTTT; CDR3: CAWRLAGVLDTQYF
size: NA; D: NA; V: TRBV7-2; J: TRBJ2-6; DNA: TGTGCCAGCAGCTTAGGCCCCTCAGGGGCTGGGGCCAACGTCCTGACTTTC; CDR3: CASSLGPSGAGANVLTF
size: many; D: TRBD1; V: TRBV6-5; J: TRBJ2-2; DNA: TGTGCCAGCAGTTATTCACGGGACAGGCTCCCCGGGGAGCTGTTTTTT; CDR3: CASSYSRDRLPGELFF
size: many; D: NA; V: TRBV3-1; J: TRBJ2-5; DNA: TGTGCCAGCAGCCAAGATCGAGCCCCGACCCAGTACTTC; CDR3: CASSQDRAPTQYF
size: NA; D: NA; V: TRBV2; J: TRBJ2-7; DNA: TGTGCCAGCAGCCGCGAAGGGCTAGCTCTCCTCGAGCAGTACTTC; CDR3: CASSREGLALLEQYF
size: many; D: NA; V: TRBV4-2; J: TRBJ2-5; DNA: TGTGCCAGCAGCCATTTTCAGGGGCGGGGGCAAGAGACCCAGTACTTC; CDR3: CASSHFQGRGQETQYF
size: many; D: TRBD2; V: TRBV4-3; J: TRBJ2-5; DNA: TGCGCCAGCAGCCAGTCCCGGACTAGCAGGGAAGAGACCCAGTACTTC; CDR3: CASSQSRTSREETQYF
size: NA; D: NA; V: TRBV7-8; J: TRBJ1-1; DNA: TGTGCCAGCAGCTTATTCCAGGGTCCTAGCACTGAAGCTTTCTTT; CDR3: CASSLFQGPSTEAFF
size: NA; D: TRBD1; V: TRBV6-6; J: TRBJ1-6; DNA: TGTGCCAGCAGCTCGACAGGGAGCTCCTATAATTCACCCCTCCACTTT; CDR3: CASSSTGSSYNSPLHF
size: few; D: NA; V: TRBV18; J: TRBJ1-3; DNA: TGTGCCAGCTCAGACGGCGGCAGATACTCTGGAAACACCATATATTTT; CDR3: CASSDGGRYSGNTIYF
size: NA; D: NA; V: TRBV25-1; J: TRBJ2-7; DNA: TGTGCCAGCAGTGGTACTTCGTACGAGCAGTACTTC; CDR3: CASSGTSYEQYF
size: NA; D: TRBD1; V: TRBV7-2; J: TRBJ1-1; DNA: TGTGCCAGCAGCCCACGGACAGGGTATGAAGCTTTCTTT; CDR3: CASSPRTGYEAFF
size: NA; D: NA; V: TRBV4-2; J: TRBJ2-3; DNA: TGTGCCAGCAGCCAAGATGGGAGCGTGCCAACTAGCACAGATACGCAGTATTTT; CDR3: CASSQDGSVPTSTDTQYF
size: many; D: NA; V: TRBV11-2; J: TRBJ1-4; DNA: TGTGCCAGCAGCGATAAGGGCTCGACTAATGAAAAACTGTTTTTT; CDR3: CASSDKGSTNEKLFF
size: NA; D: NA; V: TRBV20-1; J: TRBJ2-7; DNA: TGCAGTGCTATCGAAAAAACAGGAGGCTACGAGCAGTACTTC; CDR3: CSAIEKTGGYEQYF
size: many; D: NA; V: TRBV7-2; J: TRBJ2-5; DNA: TGTGCCAGCAGCTCCCTAGGAGAGACCCAGTACTTC; CDR3: CASSSLGETQYF
size: NA; D: TRBD1; V: TRBV9; J: TRBJ1-5; DNA: TGTGCCAGCAGCGCCGGACAGGGGGGTCAGCCCCAGCATTTT; CDR3: CASSAGQGGQPQHF
size: NA; D: NA; V: TRBV29-1; J: TRBJ1-1; DNA: TGCAGCGTTGCCAGGGGGAACACTGAAGCTTTCTTT; CDR3: CSVARGNTEAFF
size: few; D: TRBD1; V: TRBV28; J: TRBJ1-5; DNA: TGTGCCAGCAGCCTGGGACAGGGAGGCAATCAGCCCCAGCATTTT; CDR3: CASSLGQGGNQPQHF
size: medium-sized; D: NA; V: TRBV6-2/TRBV6-3; J: TRBJ1-4; DNA: TGTGCCAGCAGTTACTCTCCTCCGGACTTCGCAACTAATGAAAAACTGTTTTTT; CDR3: CASSYSPPDFATNEKLFF
size: few; D: NA; V: TRBV6-2/TRBV6-3; J: TRBJ1-2; DNA: TGTGCCAGCAGCCTCAGGCCCCCCTACGTGGATGGCTACACCTTC; CDR3: CASSLRPPYVDGYTF
size: NA; D: NA; V: TRBV4-3; J: TRBJ2-7; DNA: TGCGCCAGCAGCCAGAATATGGGCAACTACGAGCAGTACTTC; CDR3: CASSQNMGNYEQYF
size: few; D: TRBD1; V: TRBV4-2; J: TRBJ2-1; DNA: TGTGCCAGCAGCCAAGAGAGGGACAGGCAGTTCTTC; CDR3: CASSQERDRQFF